The 29 T cell receptor beta chains presented below share a single source sample, sequenced in a study of cytomegalovirus exposure and HLA in healthy donors. Both 60 Vbeta primers and 13 Jbeta primers went into the PCR. Measured with immunoSEQ multiplex PCR; TCRdb has only the in-frame clones, and not every one. The sample includes approximately 32,000 clones, 90% of them seen just once. Material: PBMCs. The source is a woman aged 18 to 35 in good health and CMV-seronegative.

This clone was seen just once. The CDR3 nucleotides read TGCAGTGCTAGCAGGGACACTGAAGCTTTCTTT. The encoded protein is CSASRDTEAFF. The rearrangement uses TRBV20-1 and TRBJ1-1, with D maybe TRBD1 (5 bases). Trimming took off 3 bases at V and 3 bases at J, with 5 bases between the two ends. The CDR3 runs to 11 residues. Germline loops: CDR1 DFQATT, CDR2 SNEGSKA (reference sequence).

V and J are TRBV5-1 and TRBJ1-1; D call uncertain. Germline V gives CDR1 SGHRS, CDR2 YFSETQ. The CDR3 loop spans 14 amino acids. Deletions cut 0 bases from V and 1 base from J, with 7 bases between. The CDR3 protein is CASSLGQSNTEAFF. The CDR3 DNA is TGCGCCAGCAGCTTGGGCCAGTCGAACACTGAAGCTTTCTTT.

J is TRBJ2-7 and V is TRBV30, with a possible D match to TRBD2 (6 bases). There are 14 residues in the CDR3. Trimming shortened V by 2 bases and J by 2 bases, and 13 bases separated the two germline ends. Germline CDR1 is GTSNPN and CDR2 is SVGIG (reference sequence). For the CDR3, the DNA is TGTGCCTGGAGTTACGGGGGTTCGACCTACGAGCAGTACTTC. This encodes CAWSYGGSTYEQYF.

The chain employs TRBV21-1 and TRBJ1-1. TRBV21-1 is listed as a pseudogene. This CDR3 is 15 amino acids long. The CDR3 loop is CASSKRSQMNTEAFF. In nucleotides, the CDR3 is TGTGCCAGCAGCAAACGGAGCCAAATGAACACTGAAGCTTTCTTT.

DNA for the CDR3: TGTGCACAGGGGGAGTACAATGAGCAGTTCTTC. Translation gives CAQGEYNEQFF. The rearrangement uses TRBV30 and TRBJ2-1; the match to TRBD1 covers 8 bases. In germline, CDR1 is GTSNPN, CDR2 SVGIG (reference sequence). The CDR3 totals 11 residues.

The rearrangement uses TRBV27 and TRBJ2-4; 8 nucleotides line up with TRBD1. The germline V gene has CDR1 MNHEY and CDR2 SMNVEV (reference sequence). V shed 4 bases, J shed 1 base, and the junction held 6 bases outside the gene matches. The CDR3 contains 16 residues. The CDR3 here is CASSSRQGYAKNIQYF. The CDR3, as DNA: TGTGCCAGCAGTTCCCGACAGGGGTATGCCAAAAACATTCAGTACTTC.

V usage is TRBV2 and J usage is TRBJ2-1; D unclear. The V and J ends lost 5 bases and 6 bases respectively, with 2 bases between them. The CDR3 runs to 10 residues. Germline V gene sequence: CDR1 SNHLY, CDR2 FYNNEI. CDR3 coding DNA: TGTGCCAGCAGTCGCAATGAGCAGTTCTTC. Translation gives CASSRNEQFF.

The genes are TRBV20-1 and TRBJ2-3; D is perhaps TRBD2 (6 bases). Trimming stripped 6 bases from V and 3 bases from J, with 7 bases between. Germline V gene lookup returns CDR1 DFQATT and CDR2 SNEGSKA (reference sequence). The CDR3 length is 11 residues. The CDR3, as DNA: TGCAGTGCCGGGAGTACAGATACGCAGTATTTT. Translation: CSAGSTDTQYF.

The rearrangement links TRBV28 to TRBJ1-5, with D possibly TRBD1 on 6 matching bases. Looked up from germline, CDR1 is MDHEN and CDR2 is SYDVKM. Trimming left V 5 bases short and J 4 bases short, with 15 bases between. The CDR3 runs to 15 residues. This chain's CDR3 is CASSHSTGGNQPQHF. The CDR3 DNA is TGTGCCAGCAGTCATTCGACAGGCGGGAATCAGCCCCAGCATTTT.

Only one count was recorded for this clone. V usage is TRBV6-6 and J usage is TRBJ2-7, with 8 bases aligning to TRBD1. Germline CDR1 MNHNY, CDR2 SVGAGI (reference sequence). CDR3 size: 14 residues. V gave up 6 bases and J gave up 3 bases; unmatched junction bases: 7. CDR3 in amino acids: CASSGTGVFYEQYF. The CDR3 coding sequence is TGTGCCAGCAGCGGGACAGGAGTTTTCTACGAGCAGTACTTC.

V gene TRBV7-2 combines with J gene TRBJ1-3; D might be TRBD1 (5 bases). Germline CDR1 SGHTA, CDR2 FQGNSA. The CDR3 has 16 amino acids. V was trimmed by 5 bases and J by 4 bases, leaving 18 bases between them. CDR3 loop: CASSPNGGLRGNTIYF. CDR3 sequence (DNA): TGTGCCAGCAGCCCGAACGGGGGACTGAGAGGAAACACCATATATTTT.

The DNA of the CDR3 is TGTGCTAGTGCCCGAACAGGTTTACGCTCCTACGAGCAGTACTTC. This sequence encodes CASARTGLRSYEQYF. This chain joins TRBV12-5 and TRBJ2-7, with D possibly matching TRBD1 (5 bases). The CDR3 loop spans 15 amino acids. Germline loops: CDR1 LGHNT, CDR2 FRNRAP. The V end was cut by 7 bases, the J end by 0 bases, with 16 bases between. The full variable domain, rest sourced from reference TRBV12-5 and TRBJ2-7, is DARVTQTPRHKVTEMGQEVTMRCQPILGHNTVFWYRQTMMQGLELLAYFRNRAPLDDSGMPKDRFSAEMPDATLATLKIQPSEPRDSAVYFCASARTGLRSYEQYFGPGTRLTVT.

The chain combines TRBV6-6 with TRBJ2-7; 7 nucleotides match TRBD2. V gave up 6 bases and J gave up 0 bases; unmatched junction bases: 8. The germline V gene encodes CDR1 MNHNY and CDR2 SVGAGI (reference sequence). There are 15 residues in the CDR3. The CDR3, as DNA: TGTGCCAGCAGCCGAAGCGGGACGAGCTCCTACGAGCAGTACTTC. It translates to CASSRSGTSSYEQYF.

The chain combines TRBV2 with TRBJ1-1; D is perhaps TRBD1 (5 bases). The germline V and J ends were trimmed by 6 bases and 6 bases, with 17 bases remaining between them. The germline CDR1 and CDR2 sequences are SNHLY and FYNNEI. The CDR3 has 14 residues. CDR3 bases: TGTGCCAGCAGCGGACCGACCCAAGGGGCTGAAGCTTTCTTT. Protein sequence: CASSGPTQGAEAFF.

The table lists this clone with a few counts. The rearrangement joins TRBV6-1 to TRBJ2-1; possible D gene TRBD1, 5 bases. V lost 0 bases and J 5 bases, leaving 11 bases between the germline ends. The germline gives CDR1 MNHNS, CDR2 SASEGT. This CDR3 is built from 15 residues. CDR3 sequence (DNA): TGTGCCAGCAGTGAAGCGTGGCAGGGTGACAATGAGCAGTTCTTC. Amino acids: CASSEAWQGDNEQFF.

The chain is built from TRBV5-1 and TRBJ2-7; 8 nucleotides line up with TRBD1. The CDR3 extends over 16 amino acids. The germline V gene encodes CDR1 SGHRS and CDR2 YFSETQ. The V and J ends lost 4 bases and 5 bases, in that order; junction bases with no gene match: 14. The CDR3 DNA reads as TGCGCCAGCAGCACACAGGGGGGAGTGATCCTAAACGAGCAGTACTTC. This sequence encodes CASSTQGGVILNEQYF.

The rearrangement uses TRBV27 and TRBJ1-1; unclear D gene. The CDR3 runs 13 residues. Germline CDR1 MNHEY, CDR2 SMNVEV (reference sequence). The germline V and J ends were trimmed by 5 bases and 1 base, with 8 bases remaining between them. CDR3 nucleotide sequence: TGTGCCAGCAGTACACGGGGGAACACTGAAGCTTTCTTT. Its translation: CASSTRGNTEAFF.

V gene TRBV5-4 combines with J gene TRBJ2-3; D may be TRBD1 (5 bases). Between the trimmed V and J ends, which lost 4 bases and 6 bases, there was a span of 18 bases. Germline V CDR1 and CDR2: SGHNT, YYREEE (reference sequence). The CDR3 is made up of 15 amino acids. The chain's CDR3 is CASSVGQGLADTQYF. CDR3 DNA: TGTGCCAGCAGCGTTGGTCAGGGTCTGGCGGATACGCAGTATTTT. The variable domain in full, with the rest retrieved from reference TRBV5-4 and TRBJ2-3, is ETGVTQSPTHLIKTRGQQVTLRCSSQSGHNTVSWYQQALGQGPQFIFQYYREEENGRGNFPPRFSGLQFPNYSSELNVNALELDDSALYLCASSVGQGLADTQYFGPGTRLTVL.

The rearrangement joins TRBV5-1 to TRBJ2-3, with TRBD2 identical over 10 bases. CDR3 length equals 15 residues. The trim removed 4 bases at V and 3 bases at J, leaving 5 bases unmatched. The germline V gene has CDR1 SGHRS and CDR2 YFSETQ. CDR3 sequence (DNA): TGCGCCAGCAGCCAGCGGGAGGGGGAAACAGATACGCAGTATTTT. Protein: CASSQREGETDTQYF.

The rearrangement uses TRBV19 and TRBJ2-6; possibly TRBD1 for D (5 bases). V was cut by 5 bases and J by 4 bases, with 18 bases left in between. This CDR3 contains 17 residues. Germline CDR1 and CDR2: LNHDA and SQIVND (reference sequence). DNA for the CDR3: TGTGCCAGTAGTCAATATACAACAGGTACAGGGGCCAACGTCCTGACTTTC. Its translation is CASSQYTTGTGANVLTF.

The chain combines TRBV28 with TRBJ2-7, with TRBD1 as a possible D gene (5 bases). The CDR3 sequence is 13 residues long. Trimming stripped 5 bases from V and 3 bases from J, with 11 bases between. From germline, CDR1 is MDHEN and CDR2 SYDVKM. The CDR3 coding sequence is TGTGCCAGCAGTCCATTGCAGGGCTACGAGCAGTACTTC. Translated, it gives CASSPLQGYEQYF.

The V call is TRBV7-3, the J call TRBJ2-1, with D tentatively TRBD2 (5 bases). This CDR3 region has 17 residues. Germline V gene sequence: CDR1 SGHTA, CDR2 FQGTGA. V gave up 5 bases and J gave up 4 bases, with 21 bases separating them. The CDR3 DNA reads TGTGCCAGCAGCCCCCCTGCGGCGGGCGCGTCTTACAATGAGCAGTTCTTC. Translated, it gives CASSPPAAGASYNEQFF.

V usage is TRBV10-1 and J usage is TRBJ2-3; tentatively, D is TRBD2 (6 bases). Trimming took off 0 bases at V and 0 bases at J, with 22 bases between the two ends. The CDR3 has 20 residues. Germline CDR1 and CDR2: WNHNN and SYGVQD (reference sequence). CDR3 coding DNA: TGCGCCAGCAGTGAGTCGAGGCTCGCGCGGGAAGGGATTAGCACAGATACGCAGTATTTT. This encodes CASSESRLAREGISTDTQYF.

The chain is built from TRBV7-2 and TRBJ2-5; 7 bases are shared with TRBD1. Germline CDR1 SGHTA, CDR2 FQGNSA. The CDR3 spans 15 residues. With 1 base clipped from V and 2 bases from J, the junction kept 4 bases outside the gene matches. This CDR3 is CASSLVGTAQETQYF. Written as DNA, the CDR3 is TGTGCCAGCAGCTTAGTTGGGACAGCTCAAGAGACCCAGTACTTC.

This chain joins TRBV25-1 and TRBJ2-1; 9 nucleotides match TRBD2. Germline V CDR1 and CDR2: MGHDK, SYGVNS. J gave up 6 bases and V 1 base, and 7 bases lay outside the gene matches. The length of the CDR3 is 16 residues. CDR3 DNA: TGTGCCAGCAGTGAATTTAGCGGGAGAGACGGCAATGAGCAGTTCTTC. Its protein product is CASSEFSGRDGNEQFF.

The CDR3 sequence is CASSKTGDSNQPQHF. DNA of the CDR3: TGTGCCAGCAGCAAAACAGGGGATAGCAATCAGCCCCAGCATTTT. The chain combines TRBV21-1 with TRBJ1-5; the listed D gene, TRBD1, was not tested against the DNA. TRBV21-1 is labeled a pseudogene. The CDR3 loop spans 15 amino acids.

The chain is built from TRBV7-2 and TRBJ2-1; TRBD2 is a possible D gene (5 bases). CDR3 length equals 15 residues. The V end lost 2 bases, the J end lost 1 base, and 9 bases lay between the germline ends. The germline CDR1 and CDR2 sequences are SGHTA and FQGNSA. The CDR3 sequence: CASSLLGGSYNEQFF. Here the CDR3 DNA reads TGTGCCAGCAGCTTATTGGGCGGGTCCTACAATGAGCAGTTCTTC.

In regard to this clone: Germline and junction disagree at one end, which may indicate a read error. The chain links TRBV7-9 to TRBJ2-3, with 7 positions matching TRBD2. Germline V gives CDR1 SEHNR, CDR2 FQNEAQ (reference sequence). The CDR3 is 13 amino acids. CDR3 nucleotide sequence: TGTTCCAGCAGCCGTACTAGCGCAGATACGCAGTATTTT. Its protein product is CSSSRTSADTQYF.

The rearrangement uses TRBV7-8 and TRBJ2-5; 8 bases align to TRBD1. Losses at the gene ends were 5 bases for V and 4 bases for J; bases not matched to a gene: 9. The CDR3 contains 15 residues. Germline CDR1 reads SGHVS; CDR2 reads FQNEAQ. DNA for the CDR3: TGTGCCAGCAGCCCGGACAGGGCCCTTTTAGAGACCCAGTACTTC. Translated, it gives CASSPDRALLETQYF.